A selection of T cell receptor beta chains follows, all from one sample in a study of control samples from healthy donors and cancer patients. Data came from immunoSEQ multiplex PCR; TCRdb stores just in-frame clones and leaves some out. The data contain some 100,000 clones, roughly nine tenths of them singletons. The sample comprised blood. These receptors all stem from a woman aged 45 to 65 in good health. The CDR3 runs from the conserved cysteine through the conserved F or W. Each record gives: V gene, CDR3 length, clone size, J gene, D gene, CDR3 DNA, CDR3 protein. The D gene is left open where the match is weak. Size tells how often a clone was seen (once, few, many) or the class of an expanded clone, and some rows leave it out.

>TRBV30|11|.|TRBJ2-5|.
TGTGCCTGGAGTTCCAGAGAGACCCAGTACTTC
CAWSSRETQYF
>TRBV6-5|15|.|TRBJ2-1|.
TGTGCCAGCAGCCGTAGGGACACTACCTACAATGAGCAGTTCTTC
CASSRRDTTYNEQFF
>TRBV7-3|15|.|TRBJ2-1|TRBD2
TGTGCCAGCAGCTTTCTTTCGGCGGGAGTCGATGAGCAGTTCTTC
CASSFLSAGVDEQFF
>TRBV4-3|17|few|TRBJ2-3|.
TGCGCCAGCAGCCAAGATCTCCACGCCCAGGCGGGAGATACGCAGTATTTT
CASSQDLHAQAGDTQYF
>TRBV6-2/TRBV6-3|17|.|TRBJ2-1|TRBD2
TGTGCCAGCAGTAAGGGTACTAGCGGGGGGGCCTACAATGAGCAGTTCTTC
CASSKGTSGGAYNEQFF
>TRBV19|15|.|TRBJ1-2|TRBD1
TGTGCCACCCTCCGGGACAGGGAAGATGGCTATGGCTACACCTTC
CATLRDREDGYGYTF
>TRBV2|13|.|TRBJ2-2|.
TGTGCCAGCATAAAAGGGAACACCGGGGAGCTGTTTTTT
CASIKGNTGELFF
>TRBV29-1|12|.|TRBJ1-3|TRBD1
TGCAGCGTTGGGGACAGCGGAAACACCATATATTTT
CSVGDSGNTIYF
>TRBV7-9|15|few|TRBJ1-2|TRBD1
TGTGCCAGCAGCTTGGGGACAGGGAAAAACTATGGCTACACCTTC
CASSLGTGKNYGYTF
>TRBV5-8|14|.|TRBJ1-1|TRBD1
TGTGCCAGCAGCGCCCGACAGGGGGACACTGAAGCTTTCTTT
CASSARQGDTEAFF
>TRBV21-1|18|once|TRBJ1-6|.
TGTGCCAGCAGTGTCTATGGACAGGGCTTGGGTCGTAATTCACCCCTCCACTTT
CASSVYGQGLGRNSPLHF
>TRBV6-2/TRBV6-3|15|.|TRBJ2-7|TRBD2
TGTGCCAGCAGTTACGGCCTAGCGGGGACATACGAGCAGTACTTC
CASSYGLAGTYEQYF
>TRBV7-2|16|once|TRBJ2-1|TRBD2
TGTGCCAGCAGTTTCTTTGGTCAGCGGGAGGGTAATGAGCAGTTCTTC
CASSFFGQREGNEQFF
>TRBV3-1/TRBV3-2|16|.|TRBJ2-5|TRBD2
TGTGCCAGCAGCCAAGCGGTAGCGGGATACCAAGAGACCCAGTACTTC
CASSQAVAGYQETQYF
>TRBV11-2|17|.|TRBJ1-1|TRBD1
TGTGCCAGCAGCTTCGGATTTGTGGGACAGGGGGGGAGTAGCGCTTTCTTT
CASSFGFVGQGGSSAFF